The entry that follows covers one TCR beta chain sequence. Other DNA sequences in this sample translate to the same CDR3. This entry belongs to a study of OX40 agonist ivuxolimab in advanced cancers. Looking at the study overall: Ivuxolimab was administered intravenously to patients at 0.01 to 10 mg/kg every 2 weeks.

The CDR3 sequence is 14 residues long. CDR1 SGHRS and CDR2 YFSETQ come from the germline V gene. Trimming at V came to 2 bases and at J to 0 bases, leaving 1 base not matched to a gene. TCRdb's table, derived via immunoSEQ multiplex PCR, lists solely in-frame clones and lacks some. The sample consists of 42,000 or so clones, around 89% of them appearing once. This receptor was taken from an adult with an advanced solid tumor such as melanoma, head and neck, liver or kidney cancer. This material consisted of CD4+ or CD8+ T cells sorted from blood, taken in a trial of the OX40 agonist ivuxolimab. The V gene is TRBV5-1, the J gene TRBJ1-2; 7 bases agree with TRBD1. CDR3 nucleotides: TGCGCCAGCAGCTTTGGGACAGCTAACTATGGCTACACCTTC. Encoded protein: CASSFGTANYGYTF.